This T cell receptor (beta chain) was documented in a study of shared clonotypes between healthy human individuals. For the study at large: CD4 naive cells filled three plates per donor, CD4 memory three, CD8 naive two and CD8 memory one. General study results and limits: It was observed that 5% to 6% of naive CD4 clonotypes were shared across a few donors. The study generally estimated greater richness for naive than memory subsets.

The protocol was immunoSEQ multiplex PCR, while the TCRdb copy is restricted to in-frame clones and leaves out a portion. The data hold nearly 1 million clones, with more than 75% observed a single time. With respect to this clone: Its antigen remains unknown.

From germline, CDR1 is SNHLY and CDR2 FYNNEI. Trimming at V came to 7 bases and at J to 3 bases, leaving 0 bases not matched to a gene. The CDR3 is made up of 12 amino acids. The J gene is TRBJ2-3, the V gene TRBV2; TRBD2 agrees at 8 bases. The sequenced sample consisted of memory CD4+ T cells sorted from blood. The subset here: CD45RA-negative fraction. The TCR originated in a man younger than 35 in good health. This CDR3 reads CASKRETDTQYF. The CDR3 coding sequence is TGTGCCAGCAAGCGGGAGACAGATACGCAGTATTTT.